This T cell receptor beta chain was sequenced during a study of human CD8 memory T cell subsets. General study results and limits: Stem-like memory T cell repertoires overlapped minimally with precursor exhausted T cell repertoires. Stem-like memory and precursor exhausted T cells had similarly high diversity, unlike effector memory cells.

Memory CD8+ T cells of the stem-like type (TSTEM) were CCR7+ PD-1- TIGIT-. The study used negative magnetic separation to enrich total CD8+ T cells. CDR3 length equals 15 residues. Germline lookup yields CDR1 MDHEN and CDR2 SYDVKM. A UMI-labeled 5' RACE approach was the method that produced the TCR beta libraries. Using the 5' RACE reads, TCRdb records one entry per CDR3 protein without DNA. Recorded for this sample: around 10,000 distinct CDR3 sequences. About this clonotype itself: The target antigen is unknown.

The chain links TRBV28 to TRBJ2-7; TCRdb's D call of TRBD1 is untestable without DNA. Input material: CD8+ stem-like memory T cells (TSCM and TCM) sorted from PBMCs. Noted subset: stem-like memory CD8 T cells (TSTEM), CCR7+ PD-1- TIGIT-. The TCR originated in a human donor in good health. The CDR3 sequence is CASSLTETGINEQYF.